The entry below describes one T cell receptor (beta chain). The clone's antigen remains unknown. No qualities accompany the bases; no much larger clone lies one base away. TCRbeta CDR3 regions were amplified from genomic DNA by means of the immunoSEQ Assay, a bias-controlled multiplex PCR. The study's processing was this. Within the assay, amplification of reference gene primers was used to estimate how many nucleated cells each sample contained. To quantify the absolute abundance of each unique TCRbeta CDR3 rearrangement, sequence reads were collapsed and filtered. Productive Simpson clonality was computed per sample as the square root of Simpson's diversity index over productive rearrangements. TCRdb carries this immuneACCESS record with in-frame sequences only. Its versions omit some clonotypes, under half of them owing to an unresolved V gene in the studies checked, with the rest unexplained. Clone size and V and J calls were adopted from that table, with D and trimming inferred from the DNA. Here the sample has 150,000 to 200,000 clones; more than 85% occur a single time. Of the sample, 2.1% is held by the ten largest clones.

This entry belongs to a study of blood T cell repertoires in COVID-19 (dated by TCRdb to about 2020). Study-level background: Samples covering the acute and convalescent phases of COVID-19 were provided by collaborators in the United States, Italy and Spain. The prospective study material was composed of cDNA or gDNA derived from T cells, B-cell-depleted T cells, or PBMCs. Deeply sampled blood TCRbeta repertoires from subjects exposed to, actively infected with, or recovered from COVID-19 were included in the dataset. A freely available public database, intended as a resource for researchers studying the immune response to SARS-CoV-2, is where the repertoires were released. Samples were obtained from the ongoing ImmuneRACE study (first 160 participants) and from 1,254 subjects provided by 6 global collaborators. A de-identified subject ID, COVID-19 status, age in years and sex were almost always included in the sample metadata. HLA class I and class II types, where available, came from metadata supplied by the sample provider rather than from assay-based typing. What the study reported, not specific to this receptor: Clinical and demographic metadata were provided uncurated, with the amount varying by source and participant.

CDR1 SGHTA and CDR2 FQGNSA are derived from the germline V gene. Trimming at the junction amounts to 1 base on V and 0 bases on J, and the germline ends lie 13 bases apart. There are 16 amino acids in the CDR3, from cysteine to phenylalanine inclusive. Here the CDR3 DNA is all that survives: 48 bases in frame from base 1. Each collaborating institution followed its own protocols to collect whole blood in K2EDTA tubes. For TCRbeta analysis, collaborator samples were shipped as frozen whole blood, as isolated PBMCs, or as DNA extracted from either sample type. Rearrangement joined TRBV7-2 to TRBJ2-7; no D gene can be assigned with confidence. The clonotype was recovered from a man between 65 and 85 years old with active or convalescent COVID-19. Sample: peripheral blood. DNA sequence: TGTGCCAGCAGCTTAGTTGTGCATCCCAGCTCCTACGAGCAGTACTTC. It translates as CASSLVVHPSSYEQYF.